This TCR beta chain was sequenced for a study of blood T cell repertoires in COVID-19. Study background: Whether acute or convalescent, the COVID-19 samples came from the United States, Italy and Spain.

Authors' data handling: Cell counts per sample came from amplifying reference gene primers. Sequenced by immunoSEQ multiplex PCR; TCRdb stores in-frame clones only, minus some. For V, J and clone size, that table is used; D and trimming come from the DNA. The sample lists about 50,000 clones; about 86% were seen once. Trimming stripped 0 bases from V and 2 bases from J, with 8 bases between. Germline CDR1 reads SGHTS; CDR2 reads YDEGEE. The CDR3 extends over 14 amino acids. The receptor's source is a middle-aged man with active COVID-19. The sequenced material came from peripheral blood. V usage is TRBV5-8 and J usage is TRBJ1-1, with no clear D. This CDR3 reads CASSLATSNTEAFF. The CDR3 DNA reads TGTGCCAGCAGCTTGGCCACAAGTAACACTGAAGCTTTCTTT.